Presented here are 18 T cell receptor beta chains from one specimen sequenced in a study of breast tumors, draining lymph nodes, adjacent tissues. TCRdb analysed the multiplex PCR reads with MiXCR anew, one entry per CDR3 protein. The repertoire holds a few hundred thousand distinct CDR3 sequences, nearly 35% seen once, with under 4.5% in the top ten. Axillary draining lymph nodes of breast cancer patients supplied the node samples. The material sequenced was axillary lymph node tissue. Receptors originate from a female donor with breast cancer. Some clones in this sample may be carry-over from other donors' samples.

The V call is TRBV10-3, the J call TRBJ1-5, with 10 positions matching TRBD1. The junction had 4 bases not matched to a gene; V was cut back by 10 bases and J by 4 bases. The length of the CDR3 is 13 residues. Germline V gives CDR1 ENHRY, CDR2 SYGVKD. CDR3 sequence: CATGQGENQPQHF. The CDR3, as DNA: TGTGCCACTGGACAGGGGGAAAATCAGCCCCAGCATTTT.

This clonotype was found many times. DNA for the CDR3: TGTGCCAGCAGCTTGGGGCCCAGGGTAGACTATGGCTACACCTTC. Amino acids: CASSLGPRVDYGYTF. The chain uses TRBV5-5 and TRBJ1-2; D may be TRBD1 (5 bases). From germline, CDR1 is SGHKS and CDR2 YYEKEE (reference sequence). The CDR3 covers 15 residues. V was cut by 0 bases and J by 3 bases, with 12 bases left in between.

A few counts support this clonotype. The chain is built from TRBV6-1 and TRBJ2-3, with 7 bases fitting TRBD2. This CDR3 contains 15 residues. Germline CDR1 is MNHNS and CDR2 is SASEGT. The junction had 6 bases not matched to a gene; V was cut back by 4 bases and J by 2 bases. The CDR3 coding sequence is TGTGCCAGCAGTGGAGCGGGGCGCCCCACAGATACGCAGTATTTT. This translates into CASSGAGRPTDTQYF.

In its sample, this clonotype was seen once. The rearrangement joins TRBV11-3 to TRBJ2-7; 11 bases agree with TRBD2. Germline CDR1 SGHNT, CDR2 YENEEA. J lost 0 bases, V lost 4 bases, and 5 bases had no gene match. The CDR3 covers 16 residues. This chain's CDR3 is CASSSGLAGYSYEQYF. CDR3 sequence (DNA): TGTGCCAGCAGCTCCGGACTAGCGGGCTACTCCTACGAGCAGTACTTC. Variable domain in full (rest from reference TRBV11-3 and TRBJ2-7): EAGVVQSPRYKIIEKKQPVAFWCNPISGHNTLYWYLQNLGQGPELLIRYENEEAVDDSQLPKDRFSAERLKGVDSTLKIQPAELGDSAVYLCASSSGLAGYSYEQYFGPGTRLTVT.

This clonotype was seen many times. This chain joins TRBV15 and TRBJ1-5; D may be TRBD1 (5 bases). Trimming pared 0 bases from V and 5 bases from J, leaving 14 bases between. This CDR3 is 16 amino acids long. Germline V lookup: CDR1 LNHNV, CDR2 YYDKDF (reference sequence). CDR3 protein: CATSREAGRSDQPQHF. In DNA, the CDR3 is TGTGCCACCAGCAGAGAAGCGGGGCGTTCGGATCAGCCCCAGCATTTT.

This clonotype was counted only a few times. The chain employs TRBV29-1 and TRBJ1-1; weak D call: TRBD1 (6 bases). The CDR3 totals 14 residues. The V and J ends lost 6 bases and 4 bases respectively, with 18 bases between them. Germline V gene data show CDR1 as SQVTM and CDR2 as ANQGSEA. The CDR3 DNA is TGCAGCGTAGGGGGGTTAAGGGGCGGCACTGAAGCTTTCTTT. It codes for CSVGGLRGGTEAFF. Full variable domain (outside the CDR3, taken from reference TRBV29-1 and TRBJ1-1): SAVISQKPSRDICQRGTSLTIQCQVDSQVTMMFWYRQQPGQSLTLIATANQGSEATYESGFVIDKFPISRPNLTFSTLTVSNMSPEDSSIYLCSVGGLRGGTEAFFGQGTRLTVV.

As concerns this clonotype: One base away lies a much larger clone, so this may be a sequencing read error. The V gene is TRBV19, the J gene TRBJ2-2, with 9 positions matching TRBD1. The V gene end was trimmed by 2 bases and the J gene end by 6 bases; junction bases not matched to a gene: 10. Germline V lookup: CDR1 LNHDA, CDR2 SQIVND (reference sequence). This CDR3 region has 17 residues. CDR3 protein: CASSIPSTGGRAGELFF. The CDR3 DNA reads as TGTGCCAGTAGTATACCCTCCACAGGGGGCCGGGCCGGGGAGCTGTTTTTT.

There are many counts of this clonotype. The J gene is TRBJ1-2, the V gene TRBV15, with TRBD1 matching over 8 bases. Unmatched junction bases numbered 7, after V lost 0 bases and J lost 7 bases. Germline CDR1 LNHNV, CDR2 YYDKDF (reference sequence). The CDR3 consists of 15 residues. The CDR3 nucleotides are TGTGCCACCAGCAGAGATCGGCAGGGGGCGCGTGGCTACACCTTC. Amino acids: CATSRDRQGARGYTF.

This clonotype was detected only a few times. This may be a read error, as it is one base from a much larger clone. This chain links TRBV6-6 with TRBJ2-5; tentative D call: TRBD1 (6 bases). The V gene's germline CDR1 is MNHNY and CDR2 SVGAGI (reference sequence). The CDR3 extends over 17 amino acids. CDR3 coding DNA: TGTGCCAGCAGTCACTCATCAGGGGCCGTAGAGCAAGAGACCCAGTACTTC. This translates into CASSHSSGAVEQETQYF.

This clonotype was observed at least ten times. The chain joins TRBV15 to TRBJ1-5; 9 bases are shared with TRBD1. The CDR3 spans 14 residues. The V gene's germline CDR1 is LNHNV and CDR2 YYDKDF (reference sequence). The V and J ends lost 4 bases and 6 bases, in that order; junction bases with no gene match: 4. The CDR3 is CATSKGQGGQPQHF. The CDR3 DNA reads TGTGCCACCAGCAAGGGACAGGGTGGTCAGCCCCAGCATTTT.

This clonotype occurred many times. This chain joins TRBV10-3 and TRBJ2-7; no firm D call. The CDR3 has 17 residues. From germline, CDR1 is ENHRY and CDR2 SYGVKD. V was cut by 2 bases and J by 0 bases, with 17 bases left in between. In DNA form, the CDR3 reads TGTGCCATCAGTGAGAAGGACCCAGCGAAGGGCTCCTACGAGCAGTACTTC. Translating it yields CAISEKDPAKGSYEQYF.

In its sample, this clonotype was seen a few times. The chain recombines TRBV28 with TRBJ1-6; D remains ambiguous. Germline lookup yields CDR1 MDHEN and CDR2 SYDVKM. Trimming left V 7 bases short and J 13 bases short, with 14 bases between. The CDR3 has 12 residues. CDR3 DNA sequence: TGTGCCAGCACTCGGGAGAGCTTTCCCCTCCACTTT. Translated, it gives CASTRESFPLHF.

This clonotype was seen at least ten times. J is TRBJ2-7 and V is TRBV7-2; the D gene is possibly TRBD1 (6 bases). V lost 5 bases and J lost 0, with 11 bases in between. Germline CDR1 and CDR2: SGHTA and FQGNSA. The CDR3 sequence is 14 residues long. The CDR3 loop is CASSLGHHSYEQYF. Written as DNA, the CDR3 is TGTGCCAGCAGCCTGGGACACCACTCCTACGAGCAGTACTTC.

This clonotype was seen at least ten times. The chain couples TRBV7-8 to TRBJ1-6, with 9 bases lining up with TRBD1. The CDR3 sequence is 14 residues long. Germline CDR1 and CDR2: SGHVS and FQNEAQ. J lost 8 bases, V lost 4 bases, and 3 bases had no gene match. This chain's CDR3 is CASSSGQGYSPLHF. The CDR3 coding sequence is TGTGCCAGCAGCTCGGGACAGGGTTATTCACCCCTCCACTTT. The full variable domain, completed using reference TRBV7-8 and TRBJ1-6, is GAGVSQSPRYKVAKRGQDVALRCDPISGHVSLFWYQQALGQGPEFLTYFQNEAQLDKSGLPSDRFFAERPEGSVSTLKIQRTQQEDSAVYLCASSSGQGYSPLHFGNGTRLTVT.

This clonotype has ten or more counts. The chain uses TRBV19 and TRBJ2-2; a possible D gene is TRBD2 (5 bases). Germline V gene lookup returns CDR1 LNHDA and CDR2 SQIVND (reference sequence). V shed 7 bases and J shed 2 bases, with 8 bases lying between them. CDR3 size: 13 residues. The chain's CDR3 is CASKEVNTGELFF. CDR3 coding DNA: TGTGCCAGTAAGGAGGTTAACACCGGGGAGCTGTTTTTT.

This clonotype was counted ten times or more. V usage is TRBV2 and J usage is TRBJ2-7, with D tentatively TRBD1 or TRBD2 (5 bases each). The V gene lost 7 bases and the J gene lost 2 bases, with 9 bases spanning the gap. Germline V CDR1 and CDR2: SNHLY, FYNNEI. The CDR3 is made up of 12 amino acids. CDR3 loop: CASIRGPYEQYF. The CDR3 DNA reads TGTGCCAGCATCCGGGGCCCCTACGAGCAGTACTTC.

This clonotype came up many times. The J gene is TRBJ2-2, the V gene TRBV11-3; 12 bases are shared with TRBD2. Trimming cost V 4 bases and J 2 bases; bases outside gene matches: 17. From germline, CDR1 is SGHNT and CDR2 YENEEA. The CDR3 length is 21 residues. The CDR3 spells CASSSPPWTSGIPHNTGELFF. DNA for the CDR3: TGTGCCAGCAGCTCTCCTCCCTGGACTAGCGGGATTCCCCATAACACCGGGGAGCTGTTTTTT.

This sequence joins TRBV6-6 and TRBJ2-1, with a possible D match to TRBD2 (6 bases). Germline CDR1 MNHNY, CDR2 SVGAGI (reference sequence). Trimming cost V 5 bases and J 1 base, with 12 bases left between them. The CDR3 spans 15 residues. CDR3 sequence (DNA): TGTGCCAGCAGTACCCGTCGGGGGTCCTACAATGAGCAGTTCTTC. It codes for CASSTRRGSYNEQFF.